Listed below are T cell receptor beta chains from one sample, sequenced in a study of cytomegalovirus exposure and HLA in healthy donors. Assay used: immunoSEQ multiplex PCR; TCRdb lists only in-frame clones, some missing. The profile shows 98,000 or so clones, 60% to 85% of them singletons. Sequenced material: PBMCs. Source of these receptors: a man aged 55 to 69 in good health and CMV-seropositive. Each CDR3 is given with its conserved first and last residue. D genes are given only for firm matches. The listing skips clone size in some rows; elsewhere it reads once, few, many or a size class.

cdr3_length: 13
clone_size: .
d_call: .
v_call: TRBV18
j_call: TRBJ2-7
cdr3_nt: TGTGCCAGCTCACCAACGGCGGGCTACGAGCAGTACTTC
cdr3_aa: CASSPTAGYEQYF

cdr3_length: 14
clone_size: .
d_call: TRBD1
v_call: TRBV30
j_call: TRBJ2-3
cdr3_nt: TGTGCCTGGAGTTCCGGGACAGGGACAGATACGCAGTATTTT
cdr3_aa: CAWSSGTGTDTQYF

cdr3_length: 11
clone_size: .
d_call: .
v_call: TRBV29-1
j_call: TRBJ2-7
cdr3_nt: TGCAGCGTTGATGAGGATTACGAGCAGTACTTC
cdr3_aa: CSVDEDYEQYF

cdr3_length: 15
clone_size: .
d_call: .
v_call: TRBV13
j_call: TRBJ1-2
cdr3_nt: TGTGCCAGCAGCCTGGGGGCTCCAGCTAACTATGGCTACACCTTC
cdr3_aa: CASSLGAPANYGYTF

cdr3_length: 12
clone_size: once
d_call: .
v_call: TRBV10-3
j_call: TRBJ2-5
cdr3_nt: TGTGCCATCGGACAGACTCAAGAGACCCAGTACTTC
cdr3_aa: CAIGQTQETQYF

cdr3_length: 15
clone_size: .
d_call: .
v_call: TRBV4-2
j_call: TRBJ2-3
cdr3_nt: TGTGCCAGCAGCCCTGGGGCGGGGTACACAGATACGCAGTATTTT
cdr3_aa: CASSPGAGYTDTQYF

cdr3_length: 16
clone_size: .
d_call: .
v_call: TRBV11-2
j_call: TRBJ1-2
cdr3_nt: TGTGCCAGCAGCCCCTTCAGTGCAGGTCAACCCTATGGCTACACCTTC
cdr3_aa: CASSPFSAGQPYGYTF

cdr3_length: 14
clone_size: .
d_call: .
v_call: TRBV6-5
j_call: TRBJ2-7
cdr3_nt: TGTGCCAGCAGCCCAGACAGGACCCCCTACGAGCAGTACTTC
cdr3_aa: CASSPDRTPYEQYF

cdr3_length: 19
clone_size: .
d_call: TRBD1
v_call: TRBV4-3
j_call: TRBJ1-2
cdr3_nt: TGCGCCAGCAGCCCTGACAGGGGAGGTTCCTTTGGGACTAACTATGGCTACACCTTC
cdr3_aa: CASSPDRGGSFGTNYGYTF

cdr3_length: 15
clone_size: .
d_call: .
v_call: TRBV9
j_call: TRBJ1-1
cdr3_nt: TGTGCCAGCAGCGTAGGAATAGGGGTGGGCACTGAAGCTTTCTTT
cdr3_aa: CASSVGIGVGTEAFF

cdr3_length: 14
clone_size: .
d_call: .
v_call: TRBV19
j_call: TRBJ1-6
cdr3_nt: TGTGCCAGTAGTATCGGCGGTGTGGATTCACCCCTCCACTTT
cdr3_aa: CASSIGGVDSPLHF

cdr3_length: 16
clone_size: .
d_call: TRBD1
v_call: TRBV4-1
j_call: TRBJ1-2
cdr3_nt: TGCGCCAGCAGCCAAGATGCAGTGGACAGGGTGGGGGGCTACACCTTC
cdr3_aa: CASSQDAVDRVGGYTF

cdr3_length: 18
clone_size: .
d_call: .
v_call: TRBV19
j_call: TRBJ2-4
cdr3_nt: TGTGCCAGTAGTGCCGTCGGACAGATCTCTTTAGCCAAAAACATTCAGTACTTC
cdr3_aa: CASSAVGQISLAKNIQYF

cdr3_length: 14
clone_size: .
d_call: .
v_call: TRBV19
j_call: TRBJ2-3
cdr3_nt: TGTGCCAGTTGGGCCCAAACAAATGGGGATACGCAGTATTTT
cdr3_aa: CASWAQTNGDTQYF

cdr3_length: 16
clone_size: .
d_call: .
v_call: TRBV7-6
j_call: TRBJ2-3
cdr3_nt: TGTGCCAGCAGCCGAGGGGGATCGGGGCGCGAGGATACGCAGTATTTT
cdr3_aa: CASSRGGSGREDTQYF

cdr3_length: 13
clone_size: .
d_call: .
v_call: TRBV5-4
j_call: TRBJ2-7
cdr3_nt: TGTGCCAGCAGACCGGACATATCCTACGAGCAGTACTTC
cdr3_aa: CASRPDISYEQYF

cdr3_length: 12
clone_size: .
d_call: .
v_call: TRBV6-1
j_call: TRBJ2-7
cdr3_nt: TGTGCCAGCAGCGCGATCGGGACAGAGCAGTACTTC
cdr3_aa: CASSAIGTEQYF

cdr3_length: 17
clone_size: .
d_call: .
v_call: TRBV7-2
j_call: TRBJ1-1
cdr3_nt: TGTGCCAGCAGCTTAGAATTATGGGGCAGGGAGAACACTGAAGCTTTCTTT
cdr3_aa: CASSLELWGRENTEAFF

cdr3_length: 15
clone_size: .
d_call: TRBD1
v_call: TRBV11-2
j_call: TRBJ2-5
cdr3_nt: TGTGCCAGCAGCTCAGGGACAGGGGGCGGTGAGACCCAGTACTTC
cdr3_aa: CASSSGTGGGETQYF

cdr3_length: 13
clone_size: .
d_call: .
v_call: TRBV19
j_call: TRBJ2-7
cdr3_nt: TGTGCCACCTACGGGAATGTCCCGGGAGAGCAGTACTTC
cdr3_aa: CATYGNVPGEQYF

cdr3_length: 12
clone_size: .
d_call: .
v_call: TRBV7-9
j_call: TRBJ2-7
cdr3_nt: TGTTCCAGCAGTCAACTCCCCCACGAGCAGTACTTC
cdr3_aa: CSSSQLPHEQYF

cdr3_length: 15
clone_size: .
d_call: .
v_call: TRBV19
j_call: TRBJ2-5
cdr3_nt: TGTGCCAGTAGCACTATTGGGGACACCCCGGAGACCCAGTACTTC
cdr3_aa: CASSTIGDTPETQYF

cdr3_length: 15
clone_size: .
d_call: .
v_call: TRBV19
j_call: TRBJ2-1
cdr3_nt: TGTGCCAGTAGTAGGCGGTGGGGGCCACAGAATGAGCAGTTCTTC
cdr3_aa: CASSRRWGPQNEQFF

cdr3_length: 17
clone_size: .
d_call: .
v_call: TRBV4-2
j_call: TRBJ2-5
cdr3_nt: TGTGCCAGCAGCCAAGATATGACAGGCGCTTACCAAGAGACCCAGTACTTC
cdr3_aa: CASSQDMTGAYQETQYF

cdr3_length: 15
clone_size: .
d_call: TRBD2
v_call: TRBV6-1
j_call: TRBJ2-5
cdr3_nt: TGTGCCAGCAGTGAACTGCGGGAGTACCAAGAGACCCAGTACTTC
cdr3_aa: CASSELREYQETQYF

cdr3_length: 17
clone_size: .
d_call: TRBD1
v_call: TRBV18
j_call: TRBJ2-6
cdr3_nt: TGTGCCAGCTCACCACGACAGGGGGCGCCTGGGGCCAACGTCCTGACTTTC
cdr3_aa: CASSPRQGAPGANVLTF

cdr3_length: 14
clone_size: .
d_call: .
v_call: TRBV12-5
j_call: TRBJ2-1
cdr3_nt: TGTGCTAGTGGAACCAGGGGCTCCTACAATGAGCAGTTCTTC
cdr3_aa: CASGTRGSYNEQFF

cdr3_length: 16
clone_size: .
d_call: .
v_call: TRBV28
j_call: TRBJ2-1
cdr3_nt: TGTGCCAGCAGTTTATGGCGCACACAGGGATTCAATGAGCAGTTCTTC
cdr3_aa: CASSLWRTQGFNEQFF

cdr3_length: 14
clone_size: .
d_call: .
v_call: TRBV7-3
j_call: TRBJ2-2
cdr3_nt: TGTGCCAGCAGCGCCGACAGCAACACCGGGGAGCTGTTTTTT
cdr3_aa: CASSADSNTGELFF

cdr3_length: 17
clone_size: .
d_call: TRBD2
v_call: TRBV9
j_call: TRBJ2-3
cdr3_nt: TGTGCCAGCAGCGTAGATCCTAGCGGGGGGGTAACAGATACGCAGTATTTT
cdr3_aa: CASSVDPSGGVTDTQYF

cdr3_length: 15
clone_size: .
d_call: .
v_call: TRBV2
j_call: TRBJ1-4
cdr3_nt: TGTGCCAGCAGTGAAATAAAGGGGGCTAATGAAAAACTGTTTTTT
cdr3_aa: CASSEIKGANEKLFF

cdr3_length: 15
clone_size: .
d_call: TRBD1
v_call: TRBV19
j_call: TRBJ2-7
cdr3_nt: TGTGCCAGTGGGGGTGACAGGGGAAGGTTGAACGAGCAGTACTTC
cdr3_aa: CASGGDRGRLNEQYF

cdr3_length: 14
clone_size: .
d_call: TRBD1
v_call: TRBV15
j_call: TRBJ2-5
cdr3_nt: TGTGCCACCAGCGGATACAGGGGTCAAGAGACCCAGTACTTC
cdr3_aa: CATSGYRGQETQYF

cdr3_length: 14
clone_size: .
d_call: TRBD1
v_call: TRBV6-5
j_call: TRBJ1-6
cdr3_nt: TGTGCCAGCAGTTACGGGACAGGGAATTCACCCCTCCACTTT
cdr3_aa: CASSYGTGNSPLHF

cdr3_length: 16
clone_size: .
d_call: .
v_call: TRBV10-3
j_call: TRBJ2-7
cdr3_nt: TGTGCCATCACCGGAAAGGCGACATCAATTGCCTACGAGCAGTACTTC
cdr3_aa: CAITGKATSIAYEQYF

cdr3_length: 14
clone_size: .
d_call: .
v_call: TRBV28
j_call: TRBJ1-1
cdr3_nt: TGTGCCAGCAGTTCGGGGGGACAGAACACTGAAGCTTTCTTT
cdr3_aa: CASSSGGQNTEAFF

cdr3_length: 14
clone_size: .
d_call: TRBD1
v_call: TRBV23-1
j_call: TRBJ2-7
cdr3_nt: TGCGCCAGCAACTGCAAGGGGGCAGGATACGAGCAGTACTTC
cdr3_aa: CASNCKGAGYEQYF

cdr3_length: 13
clone_size: once
d_call: .
v_call: TRBV6-5
j_call: TRBJ1-3
cdr3_nt: TGTGCCAGCAGGACGGGTAGTGGAAACACCATATATTTT
cdr3_aa: CASRTGSGNTIYF

cdr3_length: 16
clone_size: .
d_call: TRBD1
v_call: TRBV6-5
j_call: TRBJ2-5
cdr3_nt: TGTGCCAGCAGTTACCTTCGGACAGGGGAGTGGGAGACCCAGTACTTC
cdr3_aa: CASSYLRTGEWETQYF

cdr3_length: 15
clone_size: .
d_call: .
v_call: TRBV2
j_call: TRBJ2-7
cdr3_nt: TGTGCCAGCAGATCCTACTCCGGTCCGTCCTACGAGCAGTACTTC
cdr3_aa: CASRSYSGPSYEQYF

cdr3_length: 12
clone_size: .
d_call: .
v_call: TRBV7-9
j_call: TRBJ2-7
cdr3_nt: TGTTCCAGCGGGCTTCACTCCTACGAGCAGTACTTC
cdr3_aa: CSSGLHSYEQYF

cdr3_length: 16
clone_size: .
d_call: .
v_call: TRBV5-1
j_call: TRBJ2-3
cdr3_nt: TGCGCCAGCAGCTTGGGGCAGGTTGTGAGCACAGATACGCAGTATTTT
cdr3_aa: CASSLGQVVSTDTQYF

cdr3_length: 16
clone_size: .
d_call: .
v_call: TRBV4-1
j_call: TRBJ1-2
cdr3_nt: TGCGCCAGCAGCCAAGACCCCGGGACACGAAATTATGGCTACACCTTC
cdr3_aa: CASSQDPGTRNYGYTF

cdr3_length: 16
clone_size: .
d_call: .
v_call: TRBV5-1
j_call: TRBJ2-5
cdr3_nt: TGCGCCAGCAGCTTGGTGTTCGGACAGCTCCAAGAGACCCAGTACTTC
cdr3_aa: CASSLVFGQLQETQYF

cdr3_length: 18
clone_size: once
d_call: TRBD1
v_call: TRBV7-8
j_call: TRBJ1-1
cdr3_nt: TGTGCCAGCAGCTTAGTTATCGGGACAGGGGGCGAGAACACTGAAGCTTTCTTT
cdr3_aa: CASSLVIGTGGENTEAFF

cdr3_length: 15
clone_size: .
d_call: .
v_call: TRBV11-2
j_call: TRBJ1-5
cdr3_nt: TGTGCCAGCAACCTCCTCCGAGGGCGCAATCAGCCCCAGCATTTT
cdr3_aa: CASNLLRGRNQPQHF

cdr3_length: 18
clone_size: .
d_call: .
v_call: TRBV9
j_call: TRBJ2-2
cdr3_nt: TGTGCCAGCAGCGGTAACAGGGCTGGGATGTCGAACACCGGGGAGCTGTTTTTT
cdr3_aa: CASSGNRAGMSNTGELFF

cdr3_length: 14
clone_size: .
d_call: .
v_call: TRBV19
j_call: TRBJ2-1
cdr3_nt: TGTGCCAGTAGTGCGGATACAGGTAACAATGAGCAGTTCTTC
cdr3_aa: CASSADTGNNEQFF

cdr3_length: 13
clone_size: .
d_call: .
v_call: TRBV6-1
j_call: TRBJ2-1
cdr3_nt: TGTGCCAGCAGTGAAGCGCGGAGGAGTGAGCAGTTCTTC
cdr3_aa: CASSEARRSEQFF

cdr3_length: 15
clone_size: .
d_call: .
v_call: TRBV9
j_call: TRBJ2-3
cdr3_nt: TGTGCCAGCAGCGGGGGGGATCTTAGAACAGATACGCAGTATTTT
cdr3_aa: CASSGGDLRTDTQYF